These 9 T cell receptor beta chains were all obtained from the same sample, sequenced in a study of control samples from healthy donors and cancer patients. Only in-frame clones appear in the TCRdb table, and some are missing; sequencing was by immunoSEQ multiplex PCR. In the table there are some 250,000 clones, approximately 80% of which are singletons. Sequencing used PBMCs. The receptors were gathered from a woman aged 55-70 years with lung cancer.

CDR3 bases: TGTGCCAGCAGCTTAGTCGGGGTTGGCTACACCTTC. Translating it yields CASSLVGVGYTF. The chain uses TRBV7-9 and TRBJ1-2; no definite D call. Per germline, CDR1 SEHNR and CDR2 FQNEAQ (reference sequence). This CDR3 region has 12 residues. The ends were cut back, 1 base at V and 7 bases at J, with 7 bases in the middle.

This clone was observed once. The chain links TRBV5-4 to TRBJ1-1; D not certain. The V gene lost 4 bases and the J gene lost 1 base, with 14 bases spanning the gap. CDR1 and CDR2 (germline): SGHNT, YYREEE (reference sequence). The CDR3 covers 15 residues. CDR3: CASSPVGRGNTEAFF. CDR3 in DNA: TGTGCCAGCAGCCCGGTGGGGAGAGGGAACACTGAAGCTTTCTTT.

This clone was counted once. This chain joins TRBV5-1 and TRBJ1-2; D call uncertain. CDR3 length: 15 residues. V gave up 0 bases and J gave up 8 bases, with 17 bases separating them. The germline gives CDR1 SGHRS, CDR2 YFSETQ. CDR3 nucleotides: TGCGCCAGCAGCTTGGCCCTCCAGGATTACGGCGGCTACACCTTC. This codes for CASSLALQDYGGYTF.

CDR3 sequence: CASSKSQVGGELFF. The DNA of the CDR3 is TGTGCCAGCAGCAAATCACAGGTAGGCGGGGAGCTGTTTTTT. This rearrangement joins TRBV21-1 to TRBJ2-2; TRBD1 is taken as the D call from the table, unchecked against the DNA. TRBV21-1 is a pseudogene. CDR3 size: 14 residues.

The V and J genes are TRBV30 and TRBJ2-2; D uncertain. Trimming removed 3 bases from V and 0 bases from J, with 5 bases in between. This CDR3 has 13 amino acids. Germline CDR1 and CDR2: GTSNPN and SVGIG (reference sequence). The CDR3 reads CAWSGTNTGELFF. CDR3 nucleotide sequence: TGTGCCTGGAGCGGAACGAACACCGGGGAGCTGTTTTTT.

The gene calls are TRBV29-1 and TRBJ2-1; D gene unclear. The V end lost 6 bases, the J end lost 0 bases, and 6 bases lay between the germline ends. Germline CDR1 is SQVTM and CDR2 is ANQGSEA. This CDR3 has 12 residues. CDR3 nucleotides: TGCAGCGTAGGACCCTCCTACAATGAGCAGTTCTTC. This sequence encodes CSVGPSYNEQFF.

CDR3 sequence (DNA): TGTGCCAGCAGCGCCCCCCTCGGGGCCGAGCAGTACTTC. It codes for CASSAPLGAEQYF. The gene calls are TRBV9 and TRBJ2-7; D is possibly TRBD1 or TRBD2 (5 bases each). The CDR3 length is 13 residues. With 3 bases removed from V and 6 bases from J, the gap between germline ends came to 13 bases. Germline CDR1 reads SGDLS; CDR2 reads YYNGEE.

The rearrangement joins TRBV19 to TRBJ1-2, with 8 bases that match TRBD1. Trimming cost V 5 bases and J 8 bases; bases outside gene matches: 10. This CDR3 is 14 amino acids long. In germline, CDR1 is LNHDA, CDR2 SQIVND (reference sequence). CDR3 DNA sequence: TGTGCCAGTAGTCTCACCCGCGGACAGGGAGGCTACACCTTC. Its translation: CASSLTRGQGGYTF.

The chain employs TRBV5-1 and TRBJ2-1; TRBD1 matches 11 bases. Germline V lookup: CDR1 SGHRS, CDR2 YFSETQ. The trim removed 0 bases at V and 7 bases at J, leaving 6 bases unmatched. The CDR3 runs 16 residues. The CDR3 reads CASSLEGQGAANEQFF. CDR3 nucleotide sequence: TGCGCCAGCAGCTTGGAAGGACAGGGGGCCGCAAATGAGCAGTTCTTC.